This passage covers 24 T cell receptor beta chains from one sample sequenced in a study of blood T cell repertoires in COVID-19. This table comes from immunoSEQ multiplex PCR, and its TCRdb copy is limited to in-frame clones, with some not included. The sample has about 140,000 clones, 88% seen once. The sequenced material came from peripheral blood. The receptors shown here come from a man aged 50-59 years with active or convalescent COVID-19.

Concerning this clone itself: One end of the junction does not line up with germline, which may come from a read error. The rearrangement joins TRBV7-6 to TRBJ2-5; D possibly corresponds to TRBD2 (5 bases). Per germline, CDR1 SGHVS and CDR2 FNYEAQ. The CDR3 sequence is 14 residues long. CDR3 sequence: CASSLGGNKEAQYF. The CDR3 coding sequence is TGTGCCAGCAGCTTAGGAGGGAATAAAGAGGCCCAGTACTTC.

The chain employs TRBV3-1 (or the pseudogene TRBV3-2) and TRBJ2-7; TRBD1 matches 7 bases. The CDR3 consists of 15 residues. From germline, CDR1 is LGHDT and CDR2 YNNKEL (reference sequence). V gave up 4 bases and J gave up 3 bases; unmatched junction bases: 9. The CDR3 is CASSLGQRPDYEQYF. In nucleotides, the CDR3 is TGTGCCAGCAGCCTGGGACAGAGGCCTGACTACGAGCAGTACTTC.

The genes are TRBV19 and TRBJ2-2, with 9 nucleotides matching TRBD2. The CDR3 spans 19 residues. V lost 6 bases to trimming and J lost 5 bases; unmatched junction nucleotides: 19. The germline gives CDR1 LNHDA, CDR2 SQIVND (reference sequence). For the CDR3, the DNA is TGTGCCAGTAGCCCAAGCCGGGGACTAGCAAGGGGAAAAACCGGGGAGCTGTTTTTT. Translating it yields CASSPSRGLARGKTGELFF.

This chain joins TRBV18 and TRBJ1-6; the D is unclear. Per germline, CDR1 KGHSH and CDR2 LQKENI. Trimming removed 1 base at V and 0 bases at J, with 22 bases between. The CDR3 spans 21 residues. The CDR3 nucleotides are TGTGCCAGCTCACCACTATCTTTAGGCAGCGTGAAAAGCTCCTATAATTCACCCCTCCACTTT. Translated, it gives CASSPLSLGSVKSSYNSPLHF. Drawing the rest from reference TRBV18 and TRBJ1-6, the complete variable domain is NAGVMQNPRHLVRRRGQEARLRCSPMKGHSHVYWYRQLPEEGLKFMVYLQKENIIDESGMPKERFSAEFPKEGPSILRIQQVVRGDSAAYFCASSPLSLGSVKSSYNSPLHFGNGTRLTVT.

The V call is TRBV5-4, the J call TRBJ2-3, with TRBD2 matching over 12 bases. The V gene's germline CDR1 is SGHNT and CDR2 YYREEE (reference sequence). The CDR3 is made up of 15 amino acids. The V gene end was trimmed by 3 bases and the J gene end by 3 bases; junction bases not matched to a gene: 2. The CDR3 loop reads CASSSLAGGTDTQYF. CDR3 nucleotides: TGTGCCAGCAGCTCGCTAGCGGGAGGGACAGATACGCAGTATTTT.

The chain couples TRBV5-1 to TRBJ2-5; maybe TRBD2 (6 bases). V was pared by 0 bases and J by 5 bases, with 8 bases between. Looked up from germline, CDR1 is SGHRS and CDR2 is YFSETQ. The CDR3 is made up of 13 amino acids. CDR3 bases: TGCGCCAGCAGCTTGGAAGGGAGGGAGACCCAGTACTTC. Translated, it gives CASSLEGRETQYF. Together with reference TRBV5-1 and TRBJ2-5, the CDR3 gives the full variable domain: KAGVTQTPRYLIKTRGQQVTLSCSPISGHRSVSWYQQTPGQGLQFLFEYFSETQRNKGNFPGRFSGRQFSNSRSEMNVSTLELGDSALYLCASSLEGRETQYFGPGTRLLVL.

The rearrangement joins TRBV27 to TRBJ1-4; D is unresolved. V dropped 3 bases and J dropped 0 bases, with 8 bases sitting between them. Germline V gene sequence: CDR1 MNHEY, CDR2 SMNVEV (reference sequence). The CDR3 has 15 amino acids. CDR3: CASSFNPATNEKLFF. DNA for the CDR3: TGTGCCAGCAGTTTCAACCCGGCAACTAATGAAAAACTGTTTTTT.

The rearrangement uses TRBV9 and TRBJ2-7, with 10 nucleotides matching TRBD1. Trimming at V came to 4 bases and at J to 5 bases, leaving 12 bases not matched to a gene. Germline values: CDR1 SGDLS, CDR2 YYNGEE. The CDR3 consists of 16 residues. CDR3 nucleotides: TGTGCCAGCAGCCGGCACCATGGACAGGGGGGCAACGAGCAGTACTTC. Translation gives CASSRHHGQGGNEQYF.

The chain links TRBV19 to TRBJ2-5; 13 bases match TRBD2. The CDR3 consists of 16 residues. J lost 0 bases, V lost 9 bases, and 7 bases had no gene match. CDR1 and CDR2 from the germline V gene are LNHDA and SQIVND (reference sequence). The CDR3 is CARRTSGSLYQETQYF. CDR3 bases: TGTGCCAGACGGACTAGCGGGAGTCTGTACCAAGAGACCCAGTACTTC.

The chain joins TRBV18 to TRBJ2-7, with TRBD2 identical over 10 bases. CDR3 length: 15 amino acids. V was clipped by 0 bases and J by 3 bases; unmatched bases: 2. Germline-derived CDR1 and CDR2 are KGHSH and LQKENI. CDR3 in DNA: TGTGCCAGCTCACCACCTACTAGCGGGGTCTACGAGCAGTACTTC. Residues: CASSPPTSGVYEQYF.

The chain combines TRBV18 with TRBJ1-5, with unresolved D. The CDR3 is 16 residues long. Deletions cut 3 bases from V and 0 bases from J, with 12 bases between. The germline V gene encodes CDR1 KGHSH and CDR2 LQKENI. The CDR3 spells CASSPNREYSNQPQHF. CDR3 DNA: TGTGCCAGCTCACCGAACAGAGAGTATAGCAATCAGCCCCAGCATTTT.

This rearrangement joins TRBV28 to TRBJ2-1; D unclear. From germline, CDR1 is MDHEN and CDR2 SYDVKM. This CDR3 contains 17 residues. V lost 6 bases to trimming and J lost 0 bases, with 18 bases between them. CDR3 sequence (DNA): TGTGCCAGCAGACCGGGTGTGCGGTTGAGCTCCTACAATGAGCAGTTCTTC. It yields the protein CASRPGVRLSSYNEQFF.

This clone was seen a single time. The genes are TRBV2 and TRBJ1-5, with D uncertain. V gave up 4 bases and J gave up 1 base, with 11 bases separating them. CDR1 is SNHLY and CDR2 is FYNNEI in the germline V gene. The CDR3 totals 15 residues. CDR3 DNA: TGTGCCAGCAGTGGATCGGGGAGGAGCAATCAGCCCCAGCATTTT. Amino acids: CASSGSGRSNQPQHF.

The rearrangement uses TRBV7-9 and TRBJ2-3, with 10 positions matching TRBD1. CDR3 length: 15 residues. The V and J ends lost 5 bases and 5 bases, in that order; junction bases with no gene match: 7. Germline V CDR1 and CDR2: SEHNR, FQNEAQ (reference sequence). In DNA, the CDR3 is TGTGCCAGCAGCCGTAGACAGGGGGCAAGAGATACGCAGTATTTT. Residues: CASSRRQGARDTQYF.

The chain is built from TRBV19 and TRBJ1-2; 7 positions agree with TRBD1. The CDR3 has 13 amino acids. Germline V gene data show CDR1 as LNHDA and CDR2 as SQIVND (reference sequence). Unmatched junction bases numbered 9, after V lost 6 bases and J lost 8 bases. CDR3: CASSRTGLDGYTF. As DNA, the CDR3 is TGTGCCAGTAGCAGGACAGGTTTAGACGGCTACACCTTC.

The chain recombines TRBV28 with TRBJ2-1, with D tentatively TRBD2 (7 bases). V was trimmed by 7 bases and J by 2 bases, leaving 15 bases between them. CDR1 is MDHEN and CDR2 is SYDVKM in the germline V gene. This CDR3 is 15 amino acids long. The CDR3 is CASKSGGQTYNEQFF. DNA for the CDR3: TGTGCCAGCAAGTCCGGGGGGCAAACCTACAATGAGCAGTTCTTC.

Here the CDR3 DNA reads TGTGCCAGATCTCTATCTAACTATGGCTACACCTTC. Translation gives CARSLSNYGYTF. This rearrangement joins TRBV28 to TRBJ1-2; D gene ambiguous. The CDR3 consists of 12 residues. V was shortened by 9 bases and J by 0 bases, with 8 bases between the two germline ends. The germline V gene encodes CDR1 MDHEN and CDR2 SYDVKM.

This clone appeared many times. CDR3 coding DNA: TGTGCCACCAGCCCAGGCACAGGGTCGGACACTGAAGCTTTCTTT. It encodes CATSPGTGSDTEAFF. V and J are TRBV24-1 and TRBJ1-1, with D perhaps TRBD1 (6 bases). Germline V gene lookup returns CDR1 KGHDR and CDR2 SFDVKD. The germline V and J ends were trimmed by 7 bases and 3 bases, with 17 bases remaining between them. There are 15 residues in the CDR3.

V and J are TRBV5-1 and TRBJ1-4; tentatively, D is TRBD1 (5 bases). This CDR3 comprises 16 residues. The germline V gene encodes CDR1 SGHRS and CDR2 YFSETQ. Between the trimmed V and J ends, which lost 3 bases and 0 bases, there was a span of 12 bases. CDR3 protein: CASSSYTGATNEKLFF. For the CDR3, the DNA is TGCGCCAGCAGCTCGTATACAGGAGCAACTAATGAAAAACTGTTTTTT. The full variable domain, in which reference TRBV5-1 and TRBJ1-4 provide the parts outside the CDR3, is KAGVTQTPRYLIKTRGQQVTLSCSPISGHRSVSWYQQTPGQGLQFLFEYFSETQRNKGNFPGRFSGRQFSNSRSEMNVSTLELGDSALYLCASSSYTGATNEKLFFGSGTQLSVL.

The rearrangement uses TRBV10-3 and TRBJ1-1; TRBD1 agrees at 8 bases. The CDR3 consists of 14 residues. Germline V CDR1 and CDR2: ENHRY, SYGVKD. Losses at the gene ends were 5 bases for V and 0 bases for J; bases not matched to a gene: 2. CDR3 amino acids: CAISQTGVNTEAFF. CDR3 DNA: TGTGCCATCAGTCAGACAGGGGTGAACACTGAAGCTTTCTTT.

The chain recombines TRBV28 with TRBJ2-7; 8 bases align to TRBD1. V lost 6 bases, J lost 3 bases, and 7 bases stayed unmatched. The CDR3 runs 14 residues. Germline V gene sequence: CDR1 MDHEN, CDR2 SYDVKM. CDR3 in DNA: TGTGCCAGCAGGAGCCCGGGACAGGTCTACGAGCAGTACTTC. Its translation: CASRSPGQVYEQYF. Combining the CDR3 with reference TRBV28 and TRBJ2-7 gives the whole variable domain DVKVTQSSRYLVKRTGEKVFLECVQDMDHENMFWYRQDPGLGLRLIYFSYDVKMKEKGDIPEGYSVSREKKERFSLILESASTNQTSMYLCASRSPGQVYEQYFGPGTRLTVT.

This sequence joins TRBV9 and TRBJ1-5, with a tentative D call TRBD1 (5 bases). The CDR3 extends over 15 amino acids. The germline V gene has CDR1 SGDLS and CDR2 YYNGEE. V was pared by 3 bases and J by 1 base, with 11 bases between. The CDR3 DNA is TGTGCCAGCAGCGCTCAGGGCGGAAGCAATCAGCCCCAGCATTTT. This translates into CASSAQGGSNQPQHF.

This clone appeared a few times. Here the CDR3 DNA reads TGTGCCAGCAGAGATACCGGGACAGGGGCCTACGAGCAGTACTTC. As protein: CASRDTGTGAYEQYF. J is TRBJ2-7 and V is TRBV2; 10 bases are a match to TRBD1. The CDR3 is 15 residues long. Germline V gives CDR1 SNHLY, CDR2 FYNNEI. V was pared by 6 bases and J by 2 bases, with 7 bases of the junction left unmatched.

The sample holds one count of this clone. V gene TRBV28 combines with J gene TRBJ2-7, with TRBD1 as a possible D gene (5 bases). Germline lookup yields CDR1 MDHEN and CDR2 SYDVKM. The CDR3 loop spans 17 amino acids. V lost 8 bases and J 4 bases, leaving 27 bases between the germline ends. The CDR3 DNA reads as TGTGCCAGCTCCCCCCAAGGGGTAGGTACGTTAGTATACGAGCAGTACTTC. It codes for CASSPQGVGTLVYEQYF.